The rows below give T cell receptor beta chains drawn from one sample of a study of blood T cells in healthy people across ages. TCRdb itself ran the 5' RACE reads through MiXCR, one entry per CDR3 protein. Among roughly 1 million distinct CDR3 sequences listed, approximately 25% were seen once. These sequences were also reported in another study, on T cells of mothers and their children.

Sequenced: blood. The receptors were sampled from a girl aged 2-9 years in good health. The CDR3 runs from the conserved cysteine through the conserved F or W. A D gene is named only where the DNA matches it firmly. Some rows mark clone size as missing; the rest say once, few, many or name a class of expanded clone.

J | D | V | size | DNA | CDR3
TRBJ2-5 | TRBD2 | TRBV14 | few | TGTGCCAGCAGCCCACGGGCGTGGGAGGGCCAGGAGACCCAGTACTTC | CASSPRAWEGQETQYF
TRBJ1-2 | . | TRBV6-1 | few | TGTGCCAGCAGTGCGGGGGTTTCCAGCTATGGCTACACCTTC | CASSAGVSSYGYTF
TRBJ2-1 | . | TRBV29-1 | . | TGCAGCGTTATCTGGCGGGGAAACAATGAGCAGTTCTTC | CSVIWRGNNEQFF
TRBJ1-2 | TRBD1 | TRBV12-3/TRBV12-4 | few | TGTGCCAGCAGCCAGGGACAGGGGGCTGGCTACACCTTC | CASSQGQGAGYTF
TRBJ2-2 | . | TRBV4-3 | few | TGCGCCAGCAGCCAGGACCGCGGGTCTGGTGGGGGCGGGGAGCTGTTTTTT | CASSQDRGSGGGGELFF
TRBJ2-1 | TRBD2 | TRBV11-2 | few | TGTGCCAGCAGCCCACGGACTAGCAGTTATTACAATGAGCAGTTCTTC | CASSPRTSSYYNEQFF
TRBJ2-1 | TRBD2 | TRBV5-1 | few | TGCGCCAGCAGCTTAGACGGCCCGGGAGGATACAATGAGCAGTTCTTC | CASSLDGPGGYNEQFF
TRBJ1-3 | . | TRBV12-3/TRBV12-4 | few | TGTGGTCTGGGCCGCTCTGGAAACACCATATATTTT | CGLGRSGNTIYF
TRBJ2-5 | . | TRBV7-6 | . | TGTGCCAGCAGCGCAGGATGGGGAGAAGGGTTCTTC | CASSAGWGEGFF
TRBJ1-6 | . | TRBV7-2 | few | TGTGCCAGCAGCTTCGTGGAAAGCTCCTATAATTCACCCCTCCACTTT | CASSFVESSYNSPLHF
TRBJ2-2 | . | TRBV5-1 | many | TGCGCCAGCAGCTTGGCACTAGATACCGGGGAGCTGTTTTTT | CASSLALDTGELFF
TRBJ2-3 | . | TRBV11-2 | few | TGTGCCAGCAGCCACATAAAGGCAGATACGCAGTATTTT | CASSHIKADTQYF
TRBJ1-6 | TRBD1 | TRBV6-5 | few | TGTGCCAGCAGTTACCTGACAGGGGGTTCCCCCCTCCACTTT | CASSYLTGGSPLHF
TRBJ1-4 | . | TRBV5-1 | few | TGCGCCAGCAGCTTTTCCCGCCGGGGGGCGGAAAAACTGTTTTTT | CASSFSRRGAEKLFF
TRBJ1-2 | TRBD1 | TRBV12-3/TRBV12-4 | . | TGTGCCAGCAGTTCTAGGGGGACAGGGTCCTATGGCTACACCTTC | CASSSRGTGSYGYTF
TRBJ2-5 | TRBD2 | TRBV2 | few | TGTGCCAGCAGACGGGCTAGCGGCCAAGAGACCCAGTACTTC | CASRRASGQETQYF
TRBJ2-3 | TRBD1 | TRBV4-1 | few | TGCGCCAGCAGCCAAAGCTCCGGACAGGGCACAGATACGCAGTATTTT | CASSQSSGQGTDTQYF
TRBJ2-7 | . | TRBV29-1 | few | TGCAGCGTTGTGGGGGACCAGGGCTACGAGCAGTACTTC | CSVVGDQGYEQYF
TRBJ2-7 | . | TRBV9 | few | TGTGCCAGCAGCCCCCAGCCCATTAGCGCCCACGAGCAGTACTTC | CASSPQPISAHEQYF
TRBJ2-5 | TRBD2 | TRBV6-5 | few | TGTGCCAGCAGTTATCTAGCGGGACAAGAGACCCAGTACTTC | CASSYLAGQETQYF
TRBJ2-1 | . | TRBV7-2 | . | TGTGCCAGCAGCCGACGGGAGTCCCACAGGGATGAGCAGTTCTTC | CASSRRESHRDEQFF
TRBJ2-7 | . | TRBV29-1 | few | TGCAGCGTTGATTTTTTGGGCGAGCAGTACTTC | CSVDFLGEQYF
TRBJ2-7 | TRBD1 | TRBV27 | . | TGTGCCAGCAGTTTCCACGGACAGGGACGGATCGAGCAGTACTTC | CASSFHGQGRIEQYF
TRBJ2-5 | TRBD2 | TRBV5-1 | few | TGCGCCAGCAGCTCTGGGACTAGCAGAGAGACCCAGTACTTC | CASSSGTSRETQYF
TRBJ2-2 | TRBD1 | TRBV29-1 | few | TGCAGCGCAATCTTGCCGAACAGGGGCACCGGGGAGCTGTTTTTT | CSAILPNRGTGELFF
TRBJ2-7 | . | TRBV7-9 | . | TGTGCCAGCAGAATGACTAGCTCCTACGAGCAGTACTTC | CASRMTSSYEQYF
TRBJ1-1 | TRBD1 | TRBV6-1 | . | TGTGCCAGCAGTGAGACCGGGACAGGGGACACTGAAGCTTTCTTT | CASSETGTGDTEAFF
TRBJ1-1 | . | TRBV4-1 | . | TGCGCCAGCAGCCAACCTACAGAGAACACTGAAGCTTTCTTT | CASSQPTENTEAFF
TRBJ1-2 | . | TRBV29-1 | . | TGCAGCGCCCCAGGGCCGGAGCTTTATGGCTACACCTTC | CSAPGPELYGYTF
TRBJ2-3 | . | TRBV6-5 | few | TGTGCCAGCAGGTGGGGGGGGCGGCCAGATACGCAGTATTTT | CASRWGGRPDTQYF
TRBJ2-2 | . | TRBV3-1 | . | TGTGCCAGCAGCCAAGCCGAAAACGGCGGGGAGCTGTTTTTT | CASSQAENGGELFF
TRBJ2-7 | TRBD1 | TRBV28 | . | TGTGCCAGCAGGATACAGGGGGTGACCTACGAGCAGTACTTC | CASRIQGVTYEQYF
TRBJ2-3 | TRBD2 | TRBV10-3 | . | TGTGCCATCAGCCTTACTAGCGGGAGAGGGGATACGCAGTATTTT | CAISLTSGRGDTQYF
TRBJ2-7 | . | TRBV20-1 | . | TGCAGTGCTAGAGATATACGTTACGAGCAGTACTTC | CSARDIRYEQYF
TRBJ2-3 | . | TRBV5-1 | few | TGCGCCAGCAGCGGACCTGAAGATACGCAGTATTTT | CASSGPEDTQYF
TRBJ1-5 | . | TRBV7-2 | . | TGTGCCAGCAGCTTAGTTTCGGCCAACAATCAGCCCCAGCATTTT | CASSLVSANNQPQHF
TRBJ2-7 | . | TRBV9 | . | TGTGCCAGCAGCGAGGGGCAGGCCTCCTACGAGCAGTACTTC | CASSEGQASYEQYF
TRBJ2-1 | . | TRBV12-5 | few | TGTGCTAGTGGTTTGGCAGGGACTCCCCAGCAGGTCTTC | CASGLAGTPQQVF
TRBJ2-1 | . | TRBV29-1 | . | TGCAGCGTTGAAGATCTTGCCTACAATGAGCAGTTCTTC | CSVEDLAYNEQFF
TRBJ2-3 | . | TRBV19 | . | TGTGCCAGTGGTTCGACAGGTAGATATCGGGATACGCAGTATTTT | CASGSTGRYRDTQYF